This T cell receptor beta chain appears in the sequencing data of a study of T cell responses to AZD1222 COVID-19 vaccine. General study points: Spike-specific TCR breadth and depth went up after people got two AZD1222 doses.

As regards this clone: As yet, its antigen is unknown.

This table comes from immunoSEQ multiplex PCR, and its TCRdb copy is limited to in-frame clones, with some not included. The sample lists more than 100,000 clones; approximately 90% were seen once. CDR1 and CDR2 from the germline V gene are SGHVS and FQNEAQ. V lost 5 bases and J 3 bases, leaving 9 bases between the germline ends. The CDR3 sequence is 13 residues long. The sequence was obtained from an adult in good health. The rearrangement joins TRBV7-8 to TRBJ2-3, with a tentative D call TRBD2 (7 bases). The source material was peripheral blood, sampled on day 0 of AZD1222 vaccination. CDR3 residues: CASSRGGTDTQYF. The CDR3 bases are TGTGCCAGCAGCAGGGGGGGAACAGATACGCAGTATTTT.